The clone carrying this T cell receptor beta chain was seen many times. The antigen is undetermined. This entry comes from a study of T-cell reconstitution after alpha-beta-depleted transplantation in children. TCRbeta library construction was performed incorporating unique molecular identifiers. Via MiXCR, TCRdb re-called the PCR reads, giving one row per CDR3 protein. In the table there are 500,000 to 600,000 distinct CDR3 sequences, around 27% of which are singletons. The germline V gene encodes CDR1 SGHRS and CDR2 YFSETQ. The CDR3 loop spans 15 amino acids. V lost 1 base and J lost 3, with 14 bases in between. Findings and caveats of the study: Approximately two months post-transplant, alpha-beta T cells reportedly originated from several hundred expanded graft clones. T-cell counts and diversity were attributed mostly to newly produced T cells one year after transplant. It was surviving recipient T cells and thymic progenitors that gave some patients high TCRbeta diversity at day 60.

The TCR sequence derives from a boy less than two years old with Wiskott-Aldrich syndrome, due to receive a stem cell transplant. The chain joins TRBV5-1 to TRBJ2-7, with D perhaps TRBD1 or TRBD2 (5 bases each). Source: PBMCs, taken before TCRalphabeta/CD19-depleted stem cell transplant. This CDR3 reads CASSLSGGVGYEQYF. The CDR3 DNA is TGCGCCAGCAGCTTGAGTGGGGGAGTAGGCTACGAGCAGTACTTC.